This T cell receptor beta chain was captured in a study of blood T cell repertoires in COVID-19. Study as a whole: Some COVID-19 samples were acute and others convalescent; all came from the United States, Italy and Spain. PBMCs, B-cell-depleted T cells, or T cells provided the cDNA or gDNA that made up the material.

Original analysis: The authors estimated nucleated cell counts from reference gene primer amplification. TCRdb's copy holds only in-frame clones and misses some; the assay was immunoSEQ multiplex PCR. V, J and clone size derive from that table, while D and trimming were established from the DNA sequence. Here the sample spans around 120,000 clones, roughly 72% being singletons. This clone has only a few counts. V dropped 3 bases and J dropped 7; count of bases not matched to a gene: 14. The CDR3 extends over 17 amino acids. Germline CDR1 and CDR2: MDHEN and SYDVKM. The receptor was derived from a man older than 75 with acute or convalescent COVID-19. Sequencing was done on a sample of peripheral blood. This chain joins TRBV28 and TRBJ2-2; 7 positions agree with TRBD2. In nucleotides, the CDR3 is TGTGCCAGCAGTTTCGGGGGGTTTCGGCACGGTGACGGGGAGCTGTTTTTT. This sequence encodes CASSFGGFRHGDGELFF. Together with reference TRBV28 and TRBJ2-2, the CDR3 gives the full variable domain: DVKVTQSSRYLVKRTGEKVFLECVQDMDHENMFWYRQDPGLGLRLIYFSYDVKMKEKGDIPEGYSVSREKKERFSLILESASTNQTSMYLCASSFGGFRHGDGELFFGEGSRLTVL.